One and the same sample provided the 7 T cell receptor beta chains below, sequenced in a study of blood T cell repertoires in COVID-19. The protocol was immunoSEQ multiplex PCR, while the TCRdb copy is restricted to in-frame clones and leaves out a portion. The sample includes some 490,000 clones, about 88% of them seen just once. The sample was PBMCs or T cells enriched from blood (not recorded which). The receptor set was obtained from a woman in her sixties who had recovered from COVID-19.

The rearrangement links TRBV11-3 to TRBJ2-1; a weak D match, TRBD2 (6 bases). CDR3 length: 16 amino acids. V shed 5 bases and J shed 9 bases, with 23 bases lying between them. Germline CDR1 and CDR2: SGHNT and YENEEA. CDR3 DNA: TGTGCCAGCAGCCCCATGAGCGGGCCCCCTTTGAGTGAGCAGTTCTTC. Its translation is CASSPMSGPPLSEQFF.

The V and J genes are TRBV29-1 and TRBJ2-4; TRBD1 aligns across 9 bases. CDR1 and CDR2 from the germline V gene are SQVTM and ANQGSEA. Unmatched junction bases numbered 4, after V lost 5 bases and J lost 8 bases. The CDR3 spans 12 residues. CDR3 DNA: TGCAGCGTTCGACAGGGGGACGACATTCAGTACTTC. It codes for CSVRQGDDIQYF.

This clone has only one observation. The genes are TRBV7-6 and TRBJ1-1; D is perhaps TRBD1 (5 bases). V shed 5 bases and J shed 4 bases, with 14 bases lying between them. This CDR3 is built from 14 residues. The V gene's germline CDR1 is SGHVS and CDR2 FNYEAQ. In DNA, the CDR3 is TGTGCCAGCAGCCCAGGTGGGGGAGGCACTGAAGCTTTCTTT. Its translation: CASSPGGGGTEAFF.

J is TRBJ2-2 and V is TRBV10-1, with D hard to call. The V end lost 5 bases, the J end lost 3 bases, and 7 bases lay between the germline ends. The germline V gene has CDR1 WNHNN and CDR2 SYGVQD (reference sequence). CDR3 length: 13 amino acids. The CDR3 DNA is TGCGCCAGCAGTTCCATTCACACCGGGGAGCTGTTTTTT. This gives the protein CASSSIHTGELFF.

The CDR3 DNA follows: TGTGCCAGTAGTACCGACGGGGGGACAGGGCCTTCCAGTCAGCCCCAGCATTTT. This sequence encodes CASSTDGGTGPSSQPQHF. This chain joins TRBV19 and TRBJ1-5; 9 nucleotides match TRBD1. This CDR3 has 18 amino acids. V was clipped by 4 bases and J by 6 bases; unmatched bases: 16. CDR1 is LNHDA, CDR2 SQIVND, per germline (reference sequence).

As concerns this clone: The same CDR3 also results from other DNA sequences found in this sample. The chain couples TRBV2 to TRBJ1-6; D is undetermined. V was cut by 6 bases and J by 7 bases, with 7 bases left in between. The CDR3 loop spans 12 amino acids. The V gene's germline CDR1 is SNHLY and CDR2 FYNNEI. CDR3: CASSRGNSPLHF. The CDR3 DNA follows: TGTGCCAGCAGCCGAGGAAATTCACCCCTCCACTTT.

This chain uses TRBV10-2 with TRBJ1-6; D perhaps matches TRBD1 (6 bases). In germline, CDR1 is WSHSY, CDR2 SAAADI. V was shortened by 7 bases and J by 10 bases, with 20 bases between the two germline ends. The CDR3 totals 15 residues. The chain's CDR3 is CASIREGDRRSPLHF. CDR3 nucleotides: TGCGCCAGCATCCGGGAGGGGGATCGAAGGTCACCCCTCCACTTT.